Shown below are 18 T cell receptor beta chains from a single sample sequenced in a study of blood T cell repertoires in COVID-19 (dated by TCRdb to 2020 to 2022). Library creation used the immunoSEQ multiplex PCR assay. This immuneACCESS table, as held by TCRdb, lists in-frame sequences with V and J called but not all clones. Of the missing ones, under half trace to an unresolved V gene in checked studies; the others have no known cause. Here the sample has some 200,000 clones; around 86% occur a single time. Approximately 5.6% of the sample is taken by the ten largest. The source material was peripheral blood. These receptors were collected from a woman in her 70s with COVID-19, enrolled during active disease.

V is TRBV6-6 and J is TRBJ1-5; a possible D gene is TRBD1 (6 bases). Germline V gives CDR1 MNHNY, CDR2 SVGAGI (reference sequence). The CDR3 has 16 residues. V lost 6 bases, J lost 0 bases, and 15 bases lay in between. As DNA, the CDR3 is TGTGCCAGCAGCATCCGGACAGTTAATAGCAATCAGCCCCAGCATTTT. This codes for CASSIRTVNSNQPQHF.

This chain links TRBV6-2 or TRBV6-3 with TRBJ2-1; D possibly corresponds to TRBD2 (5 bases). This CDR3 contains 14 residues. V was shortened by 0 bases and J by 8 bases, with 11 bases between the two germline ends. CDR1 is MNHEY and CDR2 is SVGEGT in the germline V gene. CDR3 in DNA: TGTGCCAGCAGTTACTCGAGCGCCGGGGATGAGCAGTTCTTC. Translated, it gives CASSYSSAGDEQFF.

V and J are TRBV28 and TRBJ2-1, with 7 bases fitting TRBD1. The germline V gene encodes CDR1 MDHEN and CDR2 SYDVKM. Trimming cost V 9 bases and J 7 bases; bases outside gene matches: 9. The CDR3 has 13 amino acids. CDR3 DNA sequence: TGTGCCAGAGGATCGACAGGGACGAATGAGCAGTTCTTC. Its translation is CARGSTGTNEQFF.

The rearrangement links TRBV27 to TRBJ2-1; the match to TRBD2 covers 10 bases. Trimming removed 6 bases from V and 3 bases from J; junction bases left unmatched: 5. The CDR3 spans 15 residues. Germline-derived CDR1 and CDR2 are MNHEY and SMNVEV (reference sequence). DNA of the CDR3: TGTGCCAGCAGGAAGCGGGAGGGCCGCTACAATGAGCAGTTCTTC. Translation: CASRKREGRYNEQFF.

V and J are TRBV21-1 and TRBJ2-7; the table's D call of TRBD1 was not tested on the DNA. TRBV21-1 is an annotated pseudogene. The CDR3 is 17 amino acids. This CDR3 is CASSKGLRRQGPYEQYF. CDR3 DNA sequence: TGTGCCAGCAGCAAGGGTCTGAGGAGACAGGGACCCTACGAGCAGTACTTC.

As concerns this clone: One end of the junction varies from germline; a read error may be responsible. The V gene is TRBV7-2, the J gene TRBJ1-3; 7 positions match TRBD1. CDR3 size: 15 residues. The germline V gene has CDR1 SGHTA and CDR2 FQGNSA. CDR3 in DNA: TGTGCCAGCGGCTTAAGGACAGGTGGGGGAAACACCATATATTTT. Protein product: CASGLRTGGGNTIYF.

This clone has only one observation. The rearrangement links TRBV5-4 to TRBJ1-1; D might be TRBD1 (5 bases). Germline V gene lookup returns CDR1 SGHNT and CDR2 YYREEE (reference sequence). This CDR3 is 14 amino acids long. The germline V and J ends were trimmed by 0 bases and 1 base, with 7 bases remaining between them. The DNA of the CDR3 is TGTGCCAGCAGCTTGGGACAGTCGAACACTGAAGCTTTCTTT. It encodes CASSLGQSNTEAFF.

V usage is TRBV19 and J usage is TRBJ2-2, with 11 bases fitting TRBD1. Germline lookup yields CDR1 LNHDA and CDR2 SQIVND (reference sequence). This CDR3 has 22 amino acids. V gave up 5 bases and J gave up 0 bases; unmatched junction bases: 20. The CDR3 sequence is CASSLGQGAVAGVTSNTGELFF. CDR3 sequence (DNA): TGTGCCAGTAGTCTCGGACAGGGGGCTGTAGCGGGAGTGACTTCGAACACCGGGGAGCTGTTTTTT.

This clone has only one observation. V and J are TRBV6-5 and TRBJ2-6; D is unresolved. Trimming pared 11 bases from V and 0 bases from J, leaving 8 bases between. The CDR3 has 13 amino acids. Germline CDR1 reads MNHEY; CDR2 reads SVGAGI. This CDR3 is CAVRSSGANVLTF. CDR3 nucleotides: TGTGCCGTCCGGAGCTCTGGGGCCAACGTCCTGACTTTC.

The rearrangement uses TRBV10-3 and TRBJ2-1; 7 nucleotides agree with TRBD2. The length of the CDR3 is 13 residues. Germline loops: CDR1 ENHRY, CDR2 SYGVKD. V shed 2 bases and J 8 bases; nucleotides not matched to a gene: 3. DNA for the CDR3: TGTGCCATCAGTGAGGCGGGAGTCCATGAGCAGTTCTTC. It yields the protein CAISEAGVHEQFF.

This chain connects TRBV5-4 to TRBJ1-1; weak D call: TRBD1 (6 bases). This CDR3 comprises 15 residues. V lost 2 bases and J lost 3, with 14 bases in between. Looked up from germline, CDR1 is SGHNT and CDR2 is YYREEE (reference sequence). CDR3 residues: CASSLQGLGDTEAFF. The DNA of the CDR3 is TGTGCCAGCAGCTTACAGGGTCTGGGTGACACTGAAGCTTTCTTT.

The chain has TRBV5-6 and TRBJ1-2; 9 bases map to TRBD1. The V segment lost 0 bases and the J segment 7 bases; nucleotides outside the gene matches: 4. Germline V gives CDR1 SGHDT, CDR2 YYEEEE. The CDR3 consists of 14 residues. CDR3 region: CASSLGTGAGGYTF. Here the CDR3 DNA reads TGTGCCAGCAGCTTGGGGACAGGGGCTGGTGGCTACACCTTC.

The CDR3 reads CASSLNAGVVETQYF. DNA of the CDR3: TGTGCCAGCAGCTTAAATGCAGGGGTAGTCGAGACCCAGTACTTC. The chain employs TRBV5-4 and TRBJ2-5; weak D call: TRBD1 (6 bases). With 2 bases removed from V and 5 bases from J, the gap between germline ends came to 16 bases. The CDR3 loop spans 15 amino acids. Germline CDR1 is SGHNT and CDR2 is YYREEE (reference sequence).

The chain employs TRBV7-3 and TRBJ2-1, with 8 bases matching TRBD2. CDR3 length: 15 amino acids. Germline values: CDR1 SGHTA, CDR2 FQGTGA. V shed 5 bases and J 7 bases; nucleotides not matched to a gene: 10. In DNA form, the CDR3 reads TGTGCCAGCAGCCCCGCCCTAGCGGGTTTAAATGAGCAGTTCTTC. Protein: CASSPALAGLNEQFF.

The V gene is TRBV18, the J gene TRBJ1-1; D gene unclear. V lost 6 bases to trimming and J lost 6 bases, with 14 bases between them. The CDR3 loop spans 13 amino acids. CDR1 is KGHSH and CDR2 is LQKENI in the germline V gene. CDR3 region: CASSPGMEAEAFF. The CDR3 DNA reads as TGTGCCAGCTCTCCCGGAATGGAGGCTGAAGCTTTCTTT.

This chain connects TRBV7-2 to TRBJ2-1; 9 positions agree with TRBD2. This CDR3 region has 16 residues. J gave up 2 bases and V 6 bases, and 8 bases lay outside the gene matches. Germline assignment: CDR1 SGHTA and CDR2 FQGNSA. The CDR3 here is CASSRVSGSPYNEQFF. The CDR3 region has the DNA TGTGCCAGCAGTCGAGTTAGCGGGAGCCCCTACAATGAGCAGTTCTTC.

The V gene is TRBV7-2, the J gene TRBJ2-3, with 10 nucleotides matching TRBD2. The CDR3 covers 17 residues. With V trimmed by 2 bases and J by 3 bases, 8 bases remained unmatched. CDR1 and CDR2 (germline): SGHTA, FQGNSA. The CDR3 here is CASSLLGTSAKTDTQYF. The CDR3 DNA sequence: TGTGCCAGCAGCTTACTTGGGACTAGCGCGAAAACAGATACGCAGTATTTT.

This chain connects TRBV6-2 or TRBV6-3 to TRBJ2-1; the match to TRBD2 covers 9 bases. This CDR3 contains 19 residues. Germline CDR1 and CDR2: MNHEY and SVGEGT. Unmatched junction bases numbered 16, after V lost 0 bases and J lost 7 bases. CDR3 amino acids: CASSYSSTAGGRARNEQFF. For the CDR3, the DNA is TGTGCCAGCAGTTACTCGAGTACGGCGGGCGGGAGGGCCAGGAATGAGCAGTTCTTC.